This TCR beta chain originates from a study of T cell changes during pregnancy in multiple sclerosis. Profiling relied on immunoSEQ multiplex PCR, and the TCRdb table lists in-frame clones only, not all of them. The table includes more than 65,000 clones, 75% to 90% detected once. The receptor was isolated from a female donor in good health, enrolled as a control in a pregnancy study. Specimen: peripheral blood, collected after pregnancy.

The CDR3: CASSSGTQGARDTQYF. The CDR3, as DNA: TGTGCCAGCAGCTCAGGGACCCAGGGGGCCAGAGATACGCAGTATTTT. The J gene is TRBJ2-3, the V gene TRBV27, with 8 bases aligning to TRBD1. CDR1 and CDR2 (germline): MNHEY, SMNVEV (reference sequence). Trimming cost V 6 bases and J 5 bases; bases outside gene matches: 13. This CDR3 has 16 residues.